A single sample gave rise to the 7 T cell receptor beta chains below, sequenced in a study of blood T cell repertoires in COVID-19. TCRdb's table, derived via immunoSEQ multiplex PCR, lists solely in-frame clones and lacks some. There are 490,000 or so clones in the sample; around 87% occur only once, and about 2% lies in the top ten. Input material: PBMCs or T cells enriched from blood (not recorded which). These receptors were obtained from a woman between 40 and 55 years old who had recovered from COVID-19.

The V and J genes are TRBV6-1 and TRBJ2-7, with TRBD2 matching over 8 bases. The CDR3 spans 14 residues. CDR1 is MNHNS and CDR2 is SASEGT in the germline V gene. V was clipped by 5 bases and J by 2 bases; unmatched bases: 5. The chain's CDR3 is CASSPSGSTYEQYF. The CDR3 DNA sequence: TGTGCCAGCAGTCCAAGCGGGAGTACCTACGAGCAGTACTTC.

The V gene is TRBV7-2, the J gene TRBJ1-1; tentative D call: TRBD1 (6 bases). The CDR3 consists of 16 residues. CDR1 and CDR2 (germline): SGHTA, FQGNSA. V lost 1 base, J lost 1 base, and 13 bases lay in between. This chain's CDR3 is CASSLEGTRGNTEAFF. The CDR3 coding sequence is TGTGCCAGCAGCTTAGAGGGGACACGTGGGAACACTGAAGCTTTCTTT.

The V call is TRBV5-4, the J call TRBJ1-2; D possibly corresponds to TRBD1 (6 bases). The germline V gene encodes CDR1 SGHNT and CDR2 YYREEE (reference sequence). Trimming left V 6 bases short and J 3 bases short, with 21 bases between. This CDR3 has 16 amino acids. In nucleotides, the CDR3 is TGTGCCAGCAACCCGGGAGGGGGAGAGGGCTACTATGGCTACACCTTC. Residues: CASNPGGGEGYYGYTF.

The genes are TRBV12-3 or TRBV12-4 and TRBJ1-1; unclear D gene. With 3 bases removed from V and 1 base from J, the gap between germline ends came to 6 bases. The CDR3 extends over 13 amino acids. For the CDR3, the DNA is TGTGCCAGCAGTTTGAGCGCGAACACTGAAGCTTTCTTT. Encoded protein: CASSLSANTEAFF.

The rearrangement joins TRBV6-5 to TRBJ2-5, with D uncertain. Trimming shortened V by 2 bases and J by 5 bases, and 12 bases separated the two germline ends. The CDR3 loop spans 14 amino acids. Germline V gene data show CDR1 as MNHEY and CDR2 as SVGAGI. CDR3 sequence reads: CASSYKEPGETQYF. The CDR3 DNA sequence: TGTGCCAGCAGTTACAAAGAACCTGGCGAGACCCAGTACTTC.

The V call is TRBV11-3, the J call TRBJ2-2; 7 bases are shared with TRBD1. V lost 9 bases, J lost 1 base, and 8 bases stayed unmatched. Germline V gene sequence: CDR1 SGHNT, CDR2 YENEEA. This CDR3 contains 15 residues. The CDR3 nucleotides read TGTGCCAGTCGAGCCGGGACAGAGAACACCGGGGAGCTGTTTTTT. Translated: CASRAGTENTGELFF. The entire variable domain, with the rest obtained from reference TRBV11-3 and TRBJ2-2, is as follows: EAGVVQSPRYKIIEKKQPVAFWCNPISGHNTLYWYLQNLGQGPELLIRYENEEAVDDSQLPKDRFSAERLKGVDSTLKIQPAELGDSAVYLCASRAGTENTGELFFGEGSRLTVL.

The chain is built from TRBV29-1 and TRBJ2-3; 15 positions agree with TRBD2. The J segment lost 3 bases and the V segment lost 0 bases, leaving 7 bases of the junction unmatched. From germline, CDR1 is SQVTM and CDR2 ANQGSEA. This CDR3 spans 18 amino acids. In nucleotides, the CDR3 is TGCAGCGTTGAAGAAGGGTGGACTAGCGGGAGGGCAACAGATACGCAGTATTTT. Its protein product is CSVEEGWTSGRATDTQYF.